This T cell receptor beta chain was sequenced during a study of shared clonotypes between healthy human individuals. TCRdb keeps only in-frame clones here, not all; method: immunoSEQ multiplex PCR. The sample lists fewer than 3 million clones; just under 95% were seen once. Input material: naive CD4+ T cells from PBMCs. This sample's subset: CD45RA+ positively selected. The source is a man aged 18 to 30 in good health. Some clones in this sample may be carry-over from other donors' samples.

CDR3 sequence (DNA): TGTGCCAGCAGTGTTAACAGCCTCCACACAGATACGCAGTATTTT. Its protein is CASSVNSLHTDTQYF. This chain connects TRBV25-1 to TRBJ2-3, with D unresolved. The CDR3 is made up of 15 amino acids. Germline V CDR1 and CDR2: MGHDK, SYGVNS. With 4 bases removed from V and 2 bases from J, the gap between germline ends came to 13 bases.